Shown below are 13 T cell receptor beta chains from a single sample sequenced in a study of cytomegalovirus exposure and HLA in healthy donors. 60 Vbeta and 13 Jbeta primers were used in PCR. The data were produced by immunoSEQ multiplex PCR, yet TCRdb's version contains in-frame clones alone and is incomplete. The table includes about 150,000 clones, around three quarters detected once. The sequencing sample was made of PBMCs. All receptors come from a woman aged 60-75 years in good health and CMV-seropositive.

The rearrangement links TRBV5-1 to TRBJ2-1, with a possible D match to TRBD1 (7 bases). The germline V and J ends were trimmed by 4 bases and 4 bases, with 12 bases remaining between them. This CDR3 comprises 14 residues. The V gene's germline CDR1 is SGHRS and CDR2 YFSETQ. CDR3 sequence reads: CASSGGTAYNEQFF. CDR3 DNA sequence: TGCGCCAGCAGCGGAGGGACAGCGTACAATGAGCAGTTCTTC.

J is TRBJ1-1 and V is TRBV28; D call uncertain. This CDR3 region has 12 residues. The V gene's germline CDR1 is MDHEN and CDR2 SYDVKM. V was shortened by 6 bases and J by 1 base, with 6 bases between the two germline ends. CDR3 DNA sequence: TGTGCCAGCAGATTACAGAACACTGAAGCTTTCTTT. Translation gives CASRLQNTEAFF.

The gene calls are TRBV10-3 and TRBJ2-1, with D possibly matching TRBD2 (5 bases). The CDR3 covers 17 residues. V lost 3 bases, J lost 2 bases, and 17 bases lay in between. CDR1 and CDR2 from the germline V gene are ENHRY and SYGVKD. CDR3 nucleotide sequence: TGTGCCATCAGTGAATTAGAGGGAGAAGGAACCTACAATGAGCAGTTCTTC. Encoded protein: CAISELEGEGTYNEQFF.

This chain joins TRBV11-2 and TRBJ1-3; tentatively, D is TRBD1 (6 bases). The CDR3 is made up of 18 amino acids. Trimming shortened V by 4 bases and J by 0 bases, and 19 bases separated the two germline ends. Germline CDR1 reads SGHAT; CDR2 reads FQNNGV. The CDR3 spells CASSSGQTLLYSGNTIYF. The CDR3 region has the DNA TGTGCCAGCAGCTCAGGACAGACTTTACTCTACTCTGGAAACACCATATATTTT. The full variable domain, rest sourced from reference TRBV11-2 and TRBJ1-3, is EAGVAQSPRYKIIEKRQSVAFWCNPISGHATLYWYQQILGQGPKLLIQFQNNGVVDDSQLPKDRFSAERLKGVDSTLKIQPAKLEDSAVYLCASSSGQTLLYSGNTIYFGEGSWLTVV.

The chain carries TRBV27 and TRBJ1-2; D not certain. Trimming removed 1 base from V and 6 bases from J, with 9 bases in between. Germline V gene lookup returns CDR1 MNHEY and CDR2 SMNVEV (reference sequence). CDR3 size: 13 residues. As DNA, the CDR3 is TGTGCCAGCAGTTTATGGGAGGGCAATGGCTACACCTTC. Its protein product is CASSLWEGNGYTF.

Turning to this clone: A junction boundary mismatches the germline segment, possibly from a read error. The CDR3 spells CASSVDAGLGSGIF. DNA for the CDR3: TGTGCCAGCAGCGTAGACGCAGGATTGGGGTCGGGGATCTTT. The genes are TRBV9 and TRBJ1-1; D is undetermined. Germline values: CDR1 SGDLS, CDR2 YYNGEE. The CDR3 extends over 14 amino acids.

The rearrangement uses TRBV25-1 and TRBJ2-2; D is possibly TRBD1 (5 bases). Trimming left V 6 bases short and J 4 bases short, with 18 bases between. Germline V gene data show CDR1 as MGHDK and CDR2 as SYGVNS. The CDR3 is 16 residues long. The chain's CDR3 is CASSYDRASGTGELFF. In DNA, the CDR3 is TGTGCCAGCAGCTACGACAGAGCTTCGGGCACCGGGGAGCTGTTTTTT. Full variable domain (remainder filled in from reference TRBV25-1 and TRBJ2-2): EADIYQTPRYLVIGTGKKITLECSQTMGHDKMYWYQQDPGMELHLIHYSYGVNSTEKGDLSSESTVSRIRTEHFPLTLESARPSHTSQYLCASSYDRASGTGELFFGEGSRLTVL.

This sequence joins TRBV5-1 and TRBJ1-4; D is possibly TRBD1 (5 bases). The CDR3 is 15 residues long. Per the germline V gene, CDR1 is SGHRS and CDR2 is YFSETQ. V dropped 0 bases and J dropped 5 bases, with 11 bases sitting between them. CDR3 DNA sequence: TGCGCCAGCAGCTTGGGGCAGGGAAGAAATGAAAAACTGTTTTTT. Encoded protein: CASSLGQGRNEKLFF. The full variable domain, completed using reference TRBV5-1 and TRBJ1-4, is KAGVTQTPRYLIKTRGQQVTLSCSPISGHRSVSWYQQTPGQGLQFLFEYFSETQRNKGNFPGRFSGRQFSNSRSEMNVSTLELGDSALYLCASSLGQGRNEKLFFGSGTQLSVL.

The V and J genes are TRBV11-2 and TRBJ2-7, with TRBD2 as a possible D gene (5 bases). The germline CDR1 and CDR2 sequences are SGHAT and FQNNGV. This CDR3 has 15 residues. Trimming stripped 6 bases from V and 2 bases from J, with 17 bases between. CDR3 protein: CASRRSLLVPYEQYF. CDR3 nucleotides: TGTGCCAGCAGGAGATCGTTACTAGTACCCTACGAGCAGTACTTC.

J is TRBJ2-1 and V is TRBV5-4; no reliable D call. The CDR3 has 17 amino acids. V was trimmed by 4 bases and J by 5 bases, leaving 22 bases between them. Germline V gene sequence: CDR1 SGHNT, CDR2 YYREEE (reference sequence). The CDR3 loop reads CASSPPRSSTKDNEQFF. The CDR3 region has the DNA TGTGCCAGCAGCCCGCCTCGAAGTAGCACCAAGGACAATGAGCAGTTCTTC.

This chain joins TRBV28 and TRBJ2-5, with no clear D. TRBJ2-7 explains the end of the DNA better; the J call may be wrong. CDR3 length: 11 residues. Germline lookup yields CDR1 MDHEN and CDR2 SYDVKM. The CDR3 spells CASSPLYEQYF. The CDR3 DNA follows: TGTGCCAGCAGTCCCCTTTACGAGCAGTACTTC.

J is TRBJ1-2 and V is TRBV28, with D tentatively TRBD1 (5 bases). The CDR3 is 15 residues long. V shed 2 bases and J shed 4 bases, with 14 bases lying between them. CDR1 and CDR2 from the germline V gene are MDHEN and SYDVKM. CDR3: CASSLRTRRSYGYTF. In nucleotides, the CDR3 is TGTGCCAGCAGTTTACGGACACGACGCTCCTATGGCTACACCTTC.

The V and J genes are TRBV13 and TRBJ2-3; D is uncertain. Germline CDR1 reads PRHDT; CDR2 reads FYEKMQ (reference sequence). Deletions cut 5 bases from V and 3 bases from J, with 12 bases between. CDR3 length equals 14 residues. The CDR3 loop is CASSRDDKTDTQYF. DNA of the CDR3: TGTGCCAGCAGCCGAGACGACAAAACAGATACGCAGTATTTT.